Listed below are T cell receptor beta chains from one sample, sequenced in a study of CD8 T cells in ankylosing spondylitis. MiXCR, run by TCRdb on the 5' RACE reads, gives a single entry per CDR3 protein. The repertoire holds just under 350,000 distinct CDR3 sequences, with approximately 15% as singletons. Material: blood, either unsorted or a sorted T cell fraction (not recorded which). The receptors derive from a male donor with ankylosing spondylitis or in good health (not recorded which). Each CDR3 is given with its conserved first and last residue. The D gene is left open where the match is weak. Clone size is given for some rows only: seen once, a few or many times, or a class if the clone is expanded.

>TRBV6-5|TRBD2|few|TRBJ2-3
CASSSYSGGLNTQYF
TGTGCCAGCAGTTCTTATAGCGGGGGGTTGAATACGCAGTATTTT
>TRBV12-3/TRBV12-4|.|.|TRBJ1-2
CASSFRVSGYTF
TGTGCCAGCAGTTTCAGGGTCTCTGGCTACACCTTC
>TRBV12-3/TRBV12-4|.|.|TRBJ2-2
CASSLKGQTYPGRTNTGELFF
TGTGCCAGCAGTTTAAAGGGGCAGACTTATCCGGGACGGACGAACACCGGGGAGCTGTTTTTT
>TRBV14|.|few|TRBJ1-5
CASSLSGSAIQHF
TGTGCCAGCAGCCTAAGTGGGTCAGCCATCCAGCATTTT
>TRBV9|TRBD2|few|TRBJ2-7
CASSVGTSGSTEQYF
TGTGCCAGCAGCGTTGGGACTAGCGGGAGTACCGAGCAGTACTTC
>TRBV6-1|.|.|TRBJ1-5
CASTAPGDQPQHF
TGTGCCAGCACCGCCCCAGGCGATCAGCCCCAGCATTTT
>TRBV6-1|.|.|TRBJ2-5
CASTDRYQETQYF
TGTGCCAGCACCGACAGGTACCAAGAGACCCAGTACTTC
>TRBV18|.|.|TRBJ2-7
CASSPQGTTYEQYF
TGTGCCAGCTCACCGCAGGGGACAACCTACGAGCAGTACTTC
>TRBV15|.|.|TRBJ1-1
CATKDLRGSNTEAFF
TGTGCCACCAAGGATCTAAGGGGATCTAACACTGAAGCTTTCTTT
>TRBV20-1|.|.|TRBJ2-5
CSASAEETQYF
TGCAGTGCTAGTGCCGAGGAGACCCAGTACTTC
>TRBV12-3/TRBV12-4|.|many|TRBJ2-1
CASRQGSSYNEQFF
TGTGCCAGCAGGCAGGGGTCGTCCTACAATGAGCAGTTCTTC
>TRBV6-5|.|.|TRBJ1-2
CASSYAGAQDYYGYTF
TGTGCCAGCAGTTACGCAGGGGCCCAGGACTACTATGGCTACACCTTC
>TRBV12-3/TRBV12-4|TRBD1|many|TRBJ1-1
CASRAQGGGTEAFF
TGTGCCAGCAGGGCGCAGGGGGGTGGCACTGAAGCTTTCTTT
>TRBV9|.|.|TRBJ2-1
CASSEDEQFF
TGTGCCAGCAGCGAGGATGAGCAGTTCTTC
>TRBV10-3|.|few|TRBJ2-7
CAISESTTSYEQYF
TGTGCCATCAGTGAGTCGACTACATCCTACGAGCAGTACTTC
>TRBV5-1|.|few|TRBJ2-3
CASSLGQARGDTQYF
TGCGCCAGCAGCTTGGGACAGGCACGGGGAGATACGCAGTATTTT
>TRBV10-3|.|.|TRBJ1-5
CAIGQTSNQPQHF
TGTGCCATCGGTCAAACTAGCAATCAGCCCCAGCATTTT
>TRBV5-1|.|few|TRBJ2-3
CASSHGDTQYF
TGCGCCAGCAGCCACGGGGATACGCAGTATTTT
>TRBV5-6|TRBD2|many|TRBJ2-2
CASSLVAGGNTGELFF
TGTGCCAGCAGCTTGGTAGCGGGGGGTAACACCGGGGAGCTGTTTTTT
>TRBV20-1|TRBD2|.|TRBJ2-7
CSAYPGGRAYEQYF
TGCAGTGCCTATCCGGGGGGGCGAGCATACGAGCAGTACTTC
>TRBV5-1|TRBD1|.|TRBJ2-2
CASSRDREYGELFF
TGCGCCAGCAGCAGGGACAGGGAATACGGGGAGCTGTTTTTT
>TRBV10-3|TRBD2|few|TRBJ2-3
CAISESPGGGSTDTQYF
TGTGCCATCAGTGAGTCCCCGGGGGGGGGATCCACAGATACGCAGTATTTT
>TRBV5-6|.|many|TRBJ2-1
CASSFGGSYNEQFF
TGTGCCAGCAGCTTTGGGGGTTCCTACAATGAGCAGTTCTTC
>TRBV3-1|.|few|TRBJ1-1
CASSHVWRGLNTEAFF
TGTGCCAGCAGCCATGTATGGAGAGGCTTGAACACTGAAGCTTTCTTT
>TRBV29-1|.|.|TRBJ1-2
CSVGGDYGYTF
TGCAGCGTTGGAGGGGACTATGGCTACACCTTC
>TRBV5-1|TRBD2|.|TRBJ2-5
CASNPSRGVQETQYF
TGCGCCAGCAACCCTTCGCGGGGGGTCCAAGAGACCCAGTACTTC
>TRBV7-2|.|few|TRBJ1-5
CASSRHRGSNQPQHF
TGTGCCAGCAGCCGCCATAGGGGTAGCAATCAGCCCCAGCATTTT
>TRBV25-1|TRBD1|many|TRBJ2-7
CASSARDRGRYEQYF
TGTGCCAGCAGCGCCCGGGACAGGGGCCGCTACGAGCAGTACTTC
>TRBV10-2|.|few|TRBJ2-1
CASSGAVSSYNEQFF
TGCGCCAGCAGTGGCGCAGTGAGCTCCTACAATGAGCAGTTCTTC
>TRBV5-1|TRBD1|few|TRBJ2-7
CASSPGQGPAYEQYF
TGCGCCAGCAGCCCGGGACAGGGTCCAGCCTACGAGCAGTACTTC
>TRBV15|.|.|TRBJ2-7
CATSRERGISYEQYF
TGTGCCACCAGCAGAGAAAGGGGGATCAGCTACGAGCAGTACTTC
>TRBV7-2|TRBD1|.|TRBJ1-2
CASRPRGSTGNYGYTF
TGTGCCAGCAGACCTAGGGGGTCGACAGGGAACTATGGCTACACCTTC
>TRBV5-1|TRBD1|.|TRBJ2-1
CASTSDRGVNNEQFF
TGCGCCAGCACTTCCGACAGGGGGGTAAACAATGAGCAGTTCTTC
>TRBV25-1|.|.|TRBJ1-1
CASSETGKAFF
TGTGCCAGCAGTGAAACGGGGAAAGCTTTCTTT
>TRBV2|.|few|TRBJ1-1
CASIPEMNTEAFF
TGTGCCAGCATACCAGAGATGAACACTGAAGCTTTCTTT
>TRBV20-1|.|few|TRBJ1-5
CSVTRGGIDNQPQHF
TGCAGTGTTACCCGGGGGGGGATAGACAATCAGCCCCAGCATTTT
>TRBV7-9|.|.|TRBJ2-5
CASSPQTEETQYF
TGTGCCAGCAGCCCCCAAACCGAGGAGACCCAGTACTTC
>TRBV5-1|.|.|TRBJ2-7
CASTKGSSYEQYF
TGCGCCAGCACGAAGGGAAGCTCCTACGAGCAGTACTTC
>TRBV15|.|.|TRBJ2-7
CATSRDNMGWYEQYF
TGTGCCACCAGCAGAGATAACATGGGATGGTACGAGCAGTACTTC
>TRBV11-2|TRBD1|.|TRBJ1-1
CASSGTGQSFGEAFF
TGTGCCAGCAGCGGAACGGGACAGAGTTTTGGTGAAGCTTTCTTT
>TRBV5-6|.|.|TRBJ1-3
CASSYRGSGNTIYF
TGTGCCAGCAGCTATAGGGGCTCTGGAAACACCATATATTTT
>TRBV7-8|TRBD1|.|TRBJ1-6
CASSLGHGDRGSPLHF
TGTGCCAGCAGCTTAGGTCACGGGGACAGGGGGTCACCCCTCCACTTT
>TRBV3-1|TRBD1|.|TRBJ1-1
CASSRGTGGGGTEAFF
TGTGCCAGCAGTCGAGGGACAGGGGGAGGAGGTACTGAAGCTTTCTTT
>TRBV11-2|.|few|TRBJ2-3
CASSLTRDSYTDTQYF
TGTGCCAGCAGCTTAACCCGGGACTCATACACAGATACGCAGTATTTT
>TRBV4-1|.|.|TRBJ2-3
CASSQEVLPHTDTQYF
TGCGCCAGCAGCCAAGAAGTACTTCCCCACACAGATACGCAGTATTTT
>TRBV18|.|.|TRBJ2-5
CASSPPVGETQYF
TGTGCCAGCTCACCACCGGTGGGGGAGACCCAGTACTTC
>TRBV5-1|.|many|TRBJ2-7
CASSLVLGNNEQYF
TGCGCCAGCAGCTTGGTGCTGGGTAACAACGAGCAGTACTTC
>TRBV25-1|TRBD2|few|TRBJ2-1
CASSEFRLAGYNEQFF
TGTGCCAGCAGTGAATTCCGACTAGCGGGCTACAATGAGCAGTTCTTC